This T cell receptor (beta chain) stems from a study of cytomegalovirus exposure and HLA in healthy donors. Study-level findings and limits: A cluster of highly shared sequence variants was likely a sequencing artifact.

The CDR3 runs 14 residues. V was trimmed by 6 bases and J by 6 bases, leaving 15 bases between them. CDR1 is SGHDT and CDR2 is YYEEEE in the germline V gene. As regards this clone: Its target is unknown.

Use of 60 Vbeta and 13 Jbeta primers characterized the PCR. Produced via immunoSEQ multiplex PCR; TCRdb's table is partial and in-frame only. The sample records approximately 130,000 clones, about 9.4% being singletons. The chain recombines TRBV5-6 with TRBJ2-2; maybe TRBD2 (6 bases). This TCR was recovered from a middle-aged woman in good health and CMV-seropositive. Material for sequencing was PBMCs. The CDR3 loop reads CASNTRREAGELFF. The CDR3 DNA reads TGTGCCAGCAATACGCGAAGGGAGGCCGGGGAGCTGTTTTTT.